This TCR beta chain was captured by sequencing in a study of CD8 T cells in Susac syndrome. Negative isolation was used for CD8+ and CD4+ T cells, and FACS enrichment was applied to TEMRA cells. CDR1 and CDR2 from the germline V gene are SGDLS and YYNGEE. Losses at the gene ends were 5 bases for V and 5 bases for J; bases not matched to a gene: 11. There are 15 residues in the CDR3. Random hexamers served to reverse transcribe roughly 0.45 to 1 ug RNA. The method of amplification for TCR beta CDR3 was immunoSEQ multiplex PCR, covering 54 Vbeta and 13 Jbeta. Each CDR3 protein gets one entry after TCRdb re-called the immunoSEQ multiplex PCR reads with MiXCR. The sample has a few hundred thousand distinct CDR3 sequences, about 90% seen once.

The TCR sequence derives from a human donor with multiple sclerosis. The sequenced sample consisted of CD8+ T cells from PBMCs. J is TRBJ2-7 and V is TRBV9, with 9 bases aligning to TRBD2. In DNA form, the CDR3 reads TGTGCCAGCAGTGATCCCGGGACTAGCCCCCACGAGCAGTACTTC. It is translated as CASSDPGTSPHEQYF.